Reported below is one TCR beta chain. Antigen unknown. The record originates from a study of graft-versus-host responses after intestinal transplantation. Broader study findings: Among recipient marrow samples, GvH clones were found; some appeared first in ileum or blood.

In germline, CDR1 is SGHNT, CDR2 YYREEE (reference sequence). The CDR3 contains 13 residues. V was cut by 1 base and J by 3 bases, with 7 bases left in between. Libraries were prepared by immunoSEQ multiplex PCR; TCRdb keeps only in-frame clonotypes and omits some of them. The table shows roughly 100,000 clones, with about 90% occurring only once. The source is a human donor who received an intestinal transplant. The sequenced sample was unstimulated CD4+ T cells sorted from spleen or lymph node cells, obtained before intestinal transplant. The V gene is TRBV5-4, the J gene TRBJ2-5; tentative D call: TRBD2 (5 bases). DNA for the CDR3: TGTGCCAGCAGCTTGCCGACTAAAGAGACCCAGTACTTC. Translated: CASSLPTKETQYF. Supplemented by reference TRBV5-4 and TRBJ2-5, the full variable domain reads ETGVTQSPTHLIKTRGQQVTLRCSSQSGHNTVSWYQQALGQGPQFIFQYYREEENGRGNFPPRFSGLQFPNYSSELNVNALELDDSALYLCASSLPTKETQYFGPGTRLLVL.